A selection of T cell receptor beta chains follows, all from one sample in a study of blood T cells in healthy people across ages. TCRdb redid the calling of the 5' RACE reads with MiXCR, one entry per CDR3 protein. The sample lists 700,000 or so distinct CDR3 sequences, less than 45% occurring once. Sequenced sample: blood. Receptor source: a man older than 75 in good health. Each CDR3 is given with its conserved first and last residue. Fields, in order: V gene, clone size, J gene, D gene, CDR3 protein, CDR3 DNA. The D gene is left open where the match is weak. Clone sizes are given selectively: once, few, many, or a class where the clone is expanded.

V: TRBV7-2; size: -; J: TRBJ2-7; D: TRBD1; CDR3: CASILSDRGPYEQYF; DNA: TGTGCCAGCATCTTATCGGACAGGGGGCCCTACGAGCAGTACTTC
V: TRBV7-6; size: few; J: TRBJ2-3; D: -; CDR3: CASSLKEGQDYTQYF; DNA: TGTGCCAGCAGCTTAAAGGAGGGGCAGGATTATACGCAGTATTTT
V: TRBV7-6; size: -; J: TRBJ2-5; D: -; CDR3: CASSLVPEMRETQYF; DNA: TGTGCCAGCAGCTTGGTTCCGGAGATGAGGGAGACCCAGTACTTC
V: TRBV10-1; size: -; J: TRBJ2-4; D: TRBD2; CDR3: CATKPGLAGAEGEQYF; DNA: TGCGCCACCAAGCCGGGACTAGCGGGGGCTGAGGGTGAGCAGTACTTC
V: TRBV3-1; size: -; J: TRBJ1-5; D: -; CDR3: CASSQAGAYNQPQHF; DNA: TGTGCCAGCAGCCAAGCAGGGGCTTACAATCAGCCCCAGCATTTT
V: TRBV5-1; size: -; J: TRBJ2-6; D: TRBD1; CDR3: CASSPNRGPPGASVLTF; DNA: TGCGCCAGCAGCCCAAACAGGGGTCCCCCTGGGGCCAGCGTCCTGACTTTC
V: TRBV29-1; size: many; J: TRBJ2-1; D: -; CDR3: CSVENPREQFF; DNA: TGCAGCGTTGAAAACCCCCGCGAGCAGTTCTTC
V: TRBV4-3; size: few; J: TRBJ2-7; D: -; CDR3: CASSQPGVNEQYF; DNA: TGCGCCAGCAGCCAGCCAGGCGTCAATGAGCAGTACTTC
V: TRBV19; size: -; J: TRBJ2-7; D: TRBD2; CDR3: CASTGTSGGRGSYEQYF; DNA: TGTGCCAGTACAGGAACTAGCGGGGGCCGGGGCTCCTACGAGCAGTACTTC
V: TRBV9; size: -; J: TRBJ1-4; D: TRBD1; CDR3: CASSVQTGGNEKLFF; DNA: TGTGCCAGCAGCGTTCAGACAGGGGGTAATGAAAAACTGTTTTTT
V: TRBV6-1; size: few; J: TRBJ1-6; D: TRBD1; CDR3: CASSETGGYNSPLHF; DNA: TGTGCCAGCAGTGAGACAGGGGGGTATAATTCACCCCTCCACTTT
V: TRBV6-2/TRBV6-3; size: few; J: TRBJ2-7; D: -; CDR3: CASSPLRLDLYEQYF; DNA: TGTGCCAGCAGTCCCCTTCGATTAGATCTCTACGAGCAGTACTTC
V: TRBV27; size: -; J: TRBJ2-3; D: -; CDR3: CASRIASSATGTQYF; DNA: TGTGCCAGCAGAATAGCAAGTTCGGCAACGGGTACGCAGTATTTT
V: TRBV24-1; size: many; J: TRBJ2-1; D: TRBD2; CDR3: CATRPTSERGNEQFF; DNA: TGTGCCACCAGACCTACTAGCGAGCGCGGCAATGAGCAGTTCTTC
V: TRBV24-1; size: -; J: TRBJ2-7; D: -; CDR3: CATRDSGPQDEQYF; DNA: TGTGCCACCAGGGATTCCGGCCCTCAGGACGAGCAGTACTTC
V: TRBV7-9; size: -; J: TRBJ1-2; D: -; CDR3: CANSFSLNYGYTF; DNA: TGTGCCAACAGCTTTTCGCTCAACTATGGCTACACCTTC
V: TRBV7-2; size: -; J: TRBJ2-4; D: -; CDR3: CASSPSGRKQYF; DNA: TGTGCCAGCAGCCCATCAGGACGTAAGCAGTACTTC
V: TRBV7-8; size: -; J: TRBJ2-1; D: -; CDR3: CASSQETSSNEGFF; DNA: TGTGCCAGCAGCCAAGAGACTAGTTCCAATGAGGGGTTCTTC
V: TRBV6-6; size: -; J: TRBJ2-5; D: -; CDR3: CASSLTRQVREAQYF; DNA: TGTGCCAGCAGTCTCACTAGACAGGTGCGAGAGGCCCAGTACTTC
V: TRBV6-2/TRBV6-3; size: -; J: TRBJ2-7; D: -; CDR3: CASSKGFRTDEQYF; DNA: TGTGCCAGCAGTAAGGGGTTTCGGACTGACGAGCAGTACTTC